The T cell receptor beta chain described here comes from a study of post-analysis software for immune sequencing data. From germline, CDR1 is DFQATT and CDR2 SNEGSKA (reference sequence). This CDR3 contains 13 residues. In its sample, this clonotype was seen once. Its antigen is still unknown. Overall study findings and caveats: A few TRBV segments, TRBV5-6, TRBV5-1 and TRBV20-1 among them, were found more frequent in patients than controls.

TCR beta cDNA libraries included unique molecular identifiers. There were roughly 0.95 to 10 million T cells, and some 500,000 cDNA molecules came from them. A single record per CDR3 protein comes from TCRdb applying MiXCR to the PCR reads. The sample has about 260,000 distinct CDR3 sequences, about 40% seen once. The sequence came from a girl under 18 with multiple sclerosis. The sequenced material came from blood. The V and J genes are TRBV20-1 and TRBJ1-2; tentatively, D is TRBD1 (6 bases). In DNA form, the CDR3 reads TGCGGAGGACAGACCCTGGTGAACTATGGCTACACCTTC. Its protein is CGGQTLVNYGYTF.